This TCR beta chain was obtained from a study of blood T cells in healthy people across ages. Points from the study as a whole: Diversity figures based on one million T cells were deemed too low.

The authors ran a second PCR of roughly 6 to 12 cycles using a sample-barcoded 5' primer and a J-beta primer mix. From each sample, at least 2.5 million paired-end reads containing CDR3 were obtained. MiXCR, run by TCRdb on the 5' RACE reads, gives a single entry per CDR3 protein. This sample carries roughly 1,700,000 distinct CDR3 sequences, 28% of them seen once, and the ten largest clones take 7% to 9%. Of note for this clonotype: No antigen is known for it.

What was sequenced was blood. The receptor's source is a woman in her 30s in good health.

The CDR3 DNA sequence: TGTGCCAGTAGTATTCTCTCGGCGGTAGGTCGGTATGGCTACACCTTC. Protein sequence: CASSILSAVGRYGYTF. The V and J genes are TRBV19 and TRBJ1-2; D is unresolved. Trimming shortened V by 3 bases and J by 5 bases, and 19 bases separated the two germline ends. Germline CDR1 is LNHDA and CDR2 is SQIVND (reference sequence). The CDR3 spans 16 residues.